These 27 T cell receptor beta chains came from one sample sequenced in a study of T-cell memory formation after mild COVID-19. TCRdb passed the 5' RACE reads through MiXCR, listing each CDR3 protein once. The sample carries around 320,000 distinct CDR3 sequences, roughly 21% recorded once. Sequenced input: PBMCs or a T cell subset sorted from them (not recorded which). The source of these receptors is a man between 18 and 29 years old who had mild COVID-19 (a few samples of this study predate the infection). Cell type and time point are not known.

This clonotype has more than one count but fewer than ten. The genes are TRBV29-1 and TRBJ2-1; possibly TRBD1 for D (5 bases). The CDR3 is 13 amino acids. Trimming shortened V by 6 bases and J by 7 bases, and 16 bases separated the two germline ends. Germline V gene sequence: CDR1 SQVTM, CDR2 ANQGSEA. The CDR3 DNA follows: TGCAGCGTCCTACTGACAGACCGGAATGAGCAGTTCTTC. Protein sequence: CSVLLTDRNEQFF.

Comments on this clonotype: A single base separates this from a much larger clone, so it may be a read error. The rearrangement uses TRBV5-1 and TRBJ2-3; tentatively, D is TRBD1 (5 bases). Looked up from germline, CDR1 is SGHRS and CDR2 is YFSETQ. Trimming left V 1 base short and J 1 base short, with 7 bases between. This CDR3 region has 14 residues. CDR3 sequence (DNA): TGCGCCAGCAGCTTGAAAGGGGGCACAGATACGCAGTATTTT. This translates into CASSLKGGTDTQYF.

The chain couples TRBV6-5 to TRBJ1-1; 7 nucleotides agree with TRBD1. Unmatched junction bases numbered 3, after V lost 5 bases and J lost 3 bases. Germline V gene sequence: CDR1 MNHEY, CDR2 SVGAGI. CDR3 length equals 13 residues. The CDR3 region has the DNA TGTGCCAGCAGTCAGGGGGTTCACACTGAAGCTTTCTTT. Translation: CASSQGVHTEAFF.

This clonotype was detected many times. J is TRBJ2-3 and V is TRBV5-1; D call uncertain. Trimming pared 0 bases from V and 6 bases from J, leaving 8 bases between. Per the germline V gene, CDR1 is SGHRS and CDR2 is YFSETQ. This CDR3 region has 13 residues. CDR3 sequence: CASSLDGSDTQYF. As DNA, the CDR3 is TGCGCCAGCAGCTTGGACGGGTCGGATACGCAGTATTTT.

The chain recombines TRBV7-9 with TRBJ2-7; possibly TRBD1 or TRBD2 for D (6 bases each). Germline-derived CDR1 and CDR2 are SEHNR and FQNEAQ (reference sequence). The CDR3 consists of 14 residues. Deletions cut 7 bases from V and 3 bases from J, with 16 bases between. CDR3 residues: CASIGGQGIYEQYF. CDR3 nucleotide sequence: TGTGCCAGCATCGGAGGGCAGGGGATCTACGAGCAGTACTTC. The variable domain in full, with the rest retrieved from reference TRBV7-9 and TRBJ2-7, is DTGVSQNPRHKITKRGQNVTFRCDPISEHNRLYWYRQTLGQGPEFLTYFQNEAQLEKSRLLSDRFSAERPKGSFSTLEIQRTEQGDSAMYLCASIGGQGIYEQYFGPGTRLTVT.

This clonotype came up a few times. The chain links TRBV20-1 to TRBJ2-3, with D perhaps matching TRBD2 (5 bases). Germline assignment: CDR1 DFQATT and CDR2 SNEGSKA (reference sequence). This CDR3 is 13 amino acids long. Trimming pared 4 bases from V and 3 bases from J, leaving 11 bases between. The CDR3 sequence: CSATSLGTDTQYF. In DNA, the CDR3 is TGCAGTGCTACTAGCCTGGGTACAGATACGCAGTATTTT.

This clonotype was observed a few times. The rearrangement links TRBV6-1 to TRBJ1-2, with 7 bases identical to TRBD1. The CDR3 is made up of 13 amino acids. CDR1 is MNHNS, CDR2 SASEGT, per germline. Losses at the gene ends were 6 bases for V and 3 bases for J; bases not matched to a gene: 4. The CDR3 is CASRDRTYYGYTF. The CDR3 DNA is TGTGCCAGCAGGGACAGGACCTACTATGGCTACACCTTC.

The chain employs TRBV2 and TRBJ2-4; a possible D gene is TRBD1 (5 bases). V was shortened by 7 bases and J by 6 bases, with 13 bases between the two germline ends. The germline V gene encodes CDR1 SNHLY and CDR2 FYNNEI. The CDR3 loop spans 13 amino acids. CDR3 in amino acids: CASNQGPPNIQYF. The CDR3, as DNA: TGTGCCAGCAATCAGGGCCCTCCAAACATTCAGTACTTC.

This chain uses TRBV5-6 with TRBJ2-7; TRBD1 matches at 8 bases. V trimming: 0 bases; J trimming: 4 bases; junction bases outside the gene matches: 6. The length of the CDR3 is 15 residues. Per germline, CDR1 SGHDT and CDR2 YYEEEE. The CDR3 region is CASSLGQGIRYEQYV. The DNA for the CDR3 is TGTGCCAGCAGCTTGGGACAGGGGATCCGATACGAGCAGTACGTC.

The chain is built from TRBV7-2 and TRBJ2-5; D is undetermined. Deletions cut 1 base from V and 1 base from J, with 4 bases between. Germline V gene sequence: CDR1 SGHTA, CDR2 FQGNSA. The CDR3 is 13 amino acids. CDR3 sequence: CASSLVFQETQYF. The CDR3 DNA follows: TGTGCCAGCAGCTTAGTATTCCAAGAGACCCAGTACTTC.

The chain is built from TRBV4-1 and TRBJ2-3; D is perhaps TRBD2 (7 bases). CDR3 length: 15 amino acids. The ends were cut back, 3 bases at V and 4 bases at J, with 14 bases in the middle. Germline V gene lookup returns CDR1 MGHRA and CDR2 YSYEKL. The CDR3 protein is CASSQIGGGADTQYF. The CDR3, as DNA: TGCGCCAGCAGCCAGATAGGGGGGGGTGCAGATACGCAGTATTTT.

This chain uses TRBV2 with TRBJ1-2, with D maybe TRBD1 (5 bases). CDR3 length equals 12 residues. From germline, CDR1 is SNHLY and CDR2 FYNNEI. V was pared by 7 bases and J by 4 bases, with 10 bases between. The DNA of the CDR3 is TGTGCCAGCAATACAGGAGTCTATGGCTACACCTTC. Its protein is CASNTGVYGYTF.

This clonotype showed up just a few times. The V call is TRBV5-1, the J call TRBJ2-5; D possibly corresponds to TRBD2 (6 bases). The CDR3 sequence is 14 residues long. CDR1 SGHRS and CDR2 YFSETQ come from the germline V gene. The germline V and J ends were trimmed by 1 base and 2 bases, with 9 bases remaining between them. The DNA for the CDR3 is TGCGCCAGCAGCTTGACTAGCCCTCAAGAGACCCAGTACTTC. This sequence encodes CASSLTSPQETQYF.

V and J are TRBV7-2 and TRBJ2-3; TRBD2 matches at 13 bases. V was pared by 5 bases and J by 6 bases, with 5 bases of the junction left unmatched. The CDR3 extends over 15 amino acids. CDR1 SGHTA and CDR2 FQGNSA come from the germline V gene. The CDR3 nucleotides read TGTGCCAGCAGCCAGACTAGCGGGGGGATCGATACGCAGTATTTT. It encodes CASSQTSGGIDTQYF. The complete variable domain, with remaining parts taken from reference TRBV7-2 and TRBJ2-3, reads GAGVSQSPSNKVTEKGKDVELRCDPISGHTALYWYRQSLGQGLEFLIYFQGNSAPDKSGLPSDRFSAERTGGSVSTLTIQRTQQEDSAVYLCASSQTSGGIDTQYFGPGTRLTVL.

The chain links TRBV24-1 to TRBJ2-1; no reliable D call. Trimming took off 4 bases at V and 8 bases at J, with 5 bases between the two ends. The CDR3 totals 11 residues. Germline CDR1 and CDR2: KGHDR and SFDVKD. The CDR3 here is CATSDLYEQFF. The CDR3 nucleotides read TGTGCCACCAGTGACCTATATGAGCAGTTCTTC.

This clonotype was counted a few times. The rearrangement uses TRBV5-1 and TRBJ2-1; TRBD1 matches at 10 bases. CDR3 size: 15 residues. Germline V gene sequence: CDR1 SGHRS, CDR2 YFSETQ. Losses at the gene ends were 0 bases for V and 4 bases for J; bases not matched to a gene: 1. CDR3: CASSLAGQGYNEQFF. The CDR3 region has the DNA TGCGCCAGCAGCTTGGCGGGACAGGGGTACAATGAGCAGTTCTTC.

The chain couples TRBV2 to TRBJ2-3, with D maybe TRBD2 (5 bases). CDR3 length: 16 amino acids. Trimming took 3 bases from V and 6 from J, leaving 19 bases between them. Germline V gene lookup returns CDR1 SNHLY and CDR2 FYNNEI. The CDR3 is CASSDSIEGTRDTQYF. The CDR3 DNA sequence: TGTGCCAGCAGTGATAGTATTGAGGGAACCCGGGATACGCAGTATTTT.

There are a few counts of this clonotype. The V gene is TRBV7-6, the J gene TRBJ2-1; 8 nucleotides agree with TRBD2. The CDR3 covers 14 residues. With 2 bases clipped from V and 6 bases from J, the junction kept 3 bases outside the gene matches. Germline V gene sequence: CDR1 SGHVS, CDR2 FNYEAQ. CDR3 amino acids: CASSLRAGANEQFF. The CDR3 DNA reads as TGTGCCAGCAGCTTACGAGCGGGGGCCAATGAGCAGTTCTTC.

As to this clonotype: This may come from a read error, since a much larger clone is one base off. The V and J genes are TRBV7-9 and TRBJ2-1; D gene ambiguous. Germline CDR1 reads SEHNR; CDR2 reads FQNEAQ (reference sequence). This CDR3 is built from 15 residues. The CDR3 region is CAGSFPPRLGNEQFF. CDR3 nucleotide sequence: TGTGCCGGCAGCTTCCCGCCCCGGTTGGGAAATGAGCAGTTCTTC.

V usage is TRBV5-1 and J usage is TRBJ1-1; D remains ambiguous. The CDR3 contains 15 residues. CDR1 is SGHRS, CDR2 YFSETQ, per germline. V lost 1 base and J 0 bases, leaving 10 bases between the germline ends. The CDR3 here is CASSLRWTMNTEAFF. The CDR3 DNA reads TGCGCCAGCAGCTTGAGATGGACCATGAACACTGAAGCTTTCTTT.

This clonotype was recorded a few times. The chain uses TRBV5-1 and TRBJ1-5; 9 bases align to TRBD1. The trim removed 3 bases at V and 3 bases at J, leaving 4 bases unmatched. Germline loops: CDR1 SGHRS, CDR2 YFSETQ. The CDR3 runs 15 residues. CDR3 coding DNA: TGCGCCAGCAGCTGGGGACAGGGTGACAATCAGCCCCAGCATTTT. Its protein product is CASSWGQGDNQPQHF.

The chain has TRBV25-1 and TRBJ2-3, with unresolved D. The CDR3 is 13 residues long. Per germline, CDR1 MGHDK and CDR2 SYGVNS. V lost 4 bases and J lost 4, with 9 bases in between. The CDR3 DNA sequence: TGTGCCAGCAGTGCTTTTAGTCCAGATACGCAGTATTTT. It specifies CASSAFSPDTQYF.

This clonotype was detected a few times. The V call is TRBV5-1, the J call TRBJ2-2; D is ambiguous. The CDR3 sequence is 13 residues long. V shed 7 bases and J shed 6 bases, with 13 bases lying between them. Germline V gives CDR1 SGHRS, CDR2 YFSETQ. CDR3 DNA sequence: TGCGCCAGCCAGGCGATTGGTGCCGGGGAGCTGTTTTTT. Its translation: CASQAIGAGELFF. Full variable domain (rest looked up from reference TRBV5-1 and TRBJ2-2): KAGVTQTPRYLIKTRGQQVTLSCSPISGHRSVSWYQQTPGQGLQFLFEYFSETQRNKGNFPGRFSGRQFSNSRSEMNVSTLELGDSALYLCASQAIGAGELFFGEGSRLTVL.

This clonotype was recorded a few times. The CDR3 nucleotides read TGTGCCAGCAGCCCGGGGACGATTGGTGGGGAGACCCAGTACTTC. Encoded protein: CASSPGTIGGETQYF. This chain joins TRBV7-9 and TRBJ2-5; TRBD1 or TRBD2 may be the D gene (5 bases each). This CDR3 spans 15 amino acids. Germline loops: CDR1 SEHNR, CDR2 FQNEAQ (reference sequence). Between the trimmed V and J ends, which lost 5 bases and 5 bases, there was a span of 18 bases.

Only a few counts were recorded for this clonotype. This chain links TRBV7-2 with TRBJ2-5, with D perhaps being TRBD1 or TRBD2 (5 bases each). This CDR3 spans 14 amino acids. Germline-derived CDR1 and CDR2 are SGHTA and FQGNSA. V lost 5 bases and J lost 5, with 15 bases in between. DNA of the CDR3: TGTGCCAGCAGCGGACGAAGAGGGGTGGAGACCCAGTACTTC. Amino acid sequence: CASSGRRGVETQYF.

This chain connects TRBV7-2 to TRBJ2-5; D is undetermined. The CDR3 is 15 residues long. The germline CDR1 and CDR2 sequences are SGHTA and FQGNSA. Trimming left V 4 bases short and J 1 base short, with 13 bases between. The CDR3 bases are TGTGCCAGCAGCTCTGGTCCGAACCCCCAAGAGACCCAGTACTTC. Protein: CASSSGPNPQETQYF.

This clonotype occurred a few times. The chain carries TRBV20-1 and TRBJ1-5; D is unclear. There are 15 residues in the CDR3. CDR1 DFQATT and CDR2 SNEGSKA come from the germline V gene (reference sequence). V was shortened by 1 base and J by 0 bases, with 10 bases between the two germline ends. The CDR3 coding sequence is TGCAGTGCTAGAGTAGTGGGAGATAGCAATCAGCCCCAGCATTTT. It is translated as CSARVVGDSNQPQHF.